Sequencing of this T cell receptor beta chain was carried out in a study of cytomegalovirus exposure and HLA in healthy donors. The primer mix had 60 Vbeta and 13 Jbeta primers. TCRdb's table, derived via immunoSEQ multiplex PCR, lists solely in-frame clones and lacks some. The top ten hold roughly 9% of the sample, which has 120,000 or so clones, approximately 72% seen once. Germline values: CDR1 MNHEY, CDR2 SVGAGI. Trimming cost V 0 bases and J 13 bases; bases outside gene matches: 11. This CDR3 is 15 amino acids long. The chain has TRBV6-5 and TRBJ1-2; 10 nucleotides line up with TRBD1. The source material was PBMCs. The clonotype originates from a woman between 50 and 59 years old in good health and CMV-seropositive. This CDR3 is CASSYSLGTGVDGTF. In DNA form, the CDR3 reads TGTGCCAGCAGTTACTCACTTGGGACAGGGGTTGACGGCACCTTC.